One T cell receptor (beta chain) is described in this entry. Its recognized antigen is unknown. One base away there is no much larger clone; base qualities are not given. This sample was taken from a study of Ad26.COV2.S vaccination and SARS-CoV-2 variants (dated by TCRdb to the early 2020s). Study-wide context: Vaccine-arm donors were drawn from COV1001, a multicentre, randomized, double-blind, placebo-controlled phase I-IIa trial of Ad26.COV2.S in healthy adults. TCRbeta repertoire sequencing was used to assess the specificity and breadth of SARS-CoV-2-reactive T cell receptors after Ad26.COV2.S vaccination. Investigators did not know the trial group allocation while performing experiments and assessing outcomes. Ad26.COV2.S was administered intramuscularly at 5 x 10^10 or 1 x 10^11 viral particles, either as a single shot or as two shots given 56 days apart. A total of some 30 samples were included in the TCR-sequenced set, comprising around 19 Ad26.COV2.S vaccine recipients, 5 placebo recipients and 8 SARS-CoV-2 convalescent individuals. Participants in the trial were split at random into five groups of five each, receiving low-dose or high-dose Ad26.COV2.S once or twice, or else placebo on both occasions.

The immunoSEQ Assay was the method used to sequence TCRbeta CDR3 regions. After extraction, genomic DNA underwent amplification by bias-controlled multiplex PCR, followed by high-throughput sequencing. The authors' pipeline ran thus. To quantify the absolute abundance of every unique TCRbeta CDR3 region, sequences were collapsed and filtered. Usable DNA was measured by amplifying reference genes present in all nucleated cells, and TCRbeta template counts were normalized to that usable DNA to estimate T cell fraction. Repertoire TCRs were annotated as SARS-CoV-2-specific by exact matching of V gene, CDR3 amino acid sequence and J gene to a known reactive TCR set. The reference SARS-CoV-2 TCR set was obtained from MIRA and was filtered for enrichment in COVID-19-positive ImmuneCODE repertoires, whereby public or cross-reactive TCRs were removed. Drawing on the MIRA antigens, annotated TCRs were analysed further at the level of specific ORF or position within ORF. Breadth was defined as the number of annotated unique rearrangements divided by the total number of unique productive rearrangements, and depth was defined as the summed frequency of the annotated unique rearrangements. Group comparisons of TCR breadth used two-sided Wilcoxon rank-sum tests. Imported from immuneACCESS, the table was reduced by TCRdb to in-frame sequences with V and J called. These copies leave out some clones; in studies compared against another copy, an unresolved V gene accounts for under half, and the cause of the remainder is not known. V, J and clone size were drawn from that table, and D and trimming were deduced from the DNA. This sample holds around 450,000 clones; 88% were observed only once. Approximately 4% of the sample is taken by the ten largest.

The investigation overall reported the following: Comparable non-spike TCR breadth was observed between vaccine and placebo recipients, consistent with only spike being contained in the vaccine. After vaccination, substantial breadth of spike-specific CD8+ and CD4+ T cell responses was reported. The authors noted that total T cell responses may have been underestimated by the TCR breadth and depth analyses. Ad26.COV2.S recipients had higher spike-specific TCR breadth than placebo recipients (P = 0.0014). The study lacked the statistical power to compare responses across vaccine doses or regimens.

The sample's treatment or condition label, in plain terms: roughly 20 received Ad26.COV2.S at low or high dose, single or two shots; several received placebo; per-sample allocation not given. Repertoires of vaccine and placebo recipients were sequenced from samples collected on day 63 after the first injection. In Cohort 1b, around 25 adults aged 18-55 years were enrolled at a single site in Boston, USA, between 29 July and 7 August 2020. As a vaccine, Ad26.COV2.S was a replication-incompetent adenovirus type 26 vector that expressed a prefusion-stabilized SARS-CoV-2 spike protein derived from the original Wuhan strain. The CDR3 numbers 13 residues from cysteine through phenylalanine. The kept DNA is CDR3 alone, 39 bases in frame from the first base. From the germline V gene, CDR1 is MNHEY and CDR2 is SVGAGI. The V end loses 4 bases and the J end loses 2 bases, and a stretch of 9 bases separates them.

This sequence originates from a person between 18 and 60 years old who received the Ad26.COV2.S COVID-19 vaccine or a placebo. Rearrangement joined TRBV6-5 to TRBJ2-7, with the identity of the D gene unclear. Specimen: peripheral blood, collected in a trial of Ad26.COV2.S vaccine versus placebo. For the CDR3, the sequence is CASSSLLPYEQYF. The DNA reads TGTGCCAGCAGTTCCTTACTGCCCTACGAGCAGTACTTC.